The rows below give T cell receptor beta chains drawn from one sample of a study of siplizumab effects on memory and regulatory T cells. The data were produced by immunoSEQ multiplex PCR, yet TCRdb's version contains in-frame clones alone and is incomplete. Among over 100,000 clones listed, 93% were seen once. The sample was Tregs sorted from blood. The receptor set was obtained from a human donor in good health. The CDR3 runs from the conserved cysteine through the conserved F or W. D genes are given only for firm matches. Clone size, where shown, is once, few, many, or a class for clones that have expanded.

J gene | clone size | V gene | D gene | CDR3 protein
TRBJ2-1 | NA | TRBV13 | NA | CASSPLGYEQFF
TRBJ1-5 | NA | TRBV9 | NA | CASSVGVKRGQPQHF
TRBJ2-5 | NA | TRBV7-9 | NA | CASSPNGETQYF
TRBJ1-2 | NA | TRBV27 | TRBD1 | CASSFRQGGYGYTF
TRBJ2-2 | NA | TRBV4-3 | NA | CASSQVLNTGELFF
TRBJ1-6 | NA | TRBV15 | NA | CATSRDQFSTGSPLHF
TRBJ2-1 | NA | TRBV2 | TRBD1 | CASSTRGRLRNEQFF
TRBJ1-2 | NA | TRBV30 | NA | CASGDYYGYTF
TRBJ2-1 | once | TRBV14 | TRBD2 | CASSLRLALRGLAGPPPEQFF
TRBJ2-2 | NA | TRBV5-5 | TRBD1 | CASSPRGQLNTGELFF
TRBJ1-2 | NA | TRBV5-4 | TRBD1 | CASSSDRDRVVLSYGYTF
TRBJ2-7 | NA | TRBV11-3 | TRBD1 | CASSKRRPGQGNEQYF
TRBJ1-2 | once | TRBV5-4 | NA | CASSLHNAGYGYTF
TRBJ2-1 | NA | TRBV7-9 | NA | CASSDIGASYNEQFF
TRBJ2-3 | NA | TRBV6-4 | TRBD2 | CASSDVGGATDTQYF
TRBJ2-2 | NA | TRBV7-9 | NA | CASRPPGRPNTGELFF
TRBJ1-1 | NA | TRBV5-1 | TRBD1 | CASSSRQGGTEAFF
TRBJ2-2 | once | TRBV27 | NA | CASSFLSNTGELFF
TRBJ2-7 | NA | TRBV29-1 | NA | CSARDGPYEQYF
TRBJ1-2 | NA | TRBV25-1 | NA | CASSRGGLADGYTF
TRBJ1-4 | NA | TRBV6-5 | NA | CASSKGRDEKLFF
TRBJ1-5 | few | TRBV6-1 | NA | CASSRTDELQHF
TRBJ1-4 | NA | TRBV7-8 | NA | CASSQIGLRDEKLFF
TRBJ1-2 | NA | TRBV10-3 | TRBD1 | CAIRGQPGDGYTF